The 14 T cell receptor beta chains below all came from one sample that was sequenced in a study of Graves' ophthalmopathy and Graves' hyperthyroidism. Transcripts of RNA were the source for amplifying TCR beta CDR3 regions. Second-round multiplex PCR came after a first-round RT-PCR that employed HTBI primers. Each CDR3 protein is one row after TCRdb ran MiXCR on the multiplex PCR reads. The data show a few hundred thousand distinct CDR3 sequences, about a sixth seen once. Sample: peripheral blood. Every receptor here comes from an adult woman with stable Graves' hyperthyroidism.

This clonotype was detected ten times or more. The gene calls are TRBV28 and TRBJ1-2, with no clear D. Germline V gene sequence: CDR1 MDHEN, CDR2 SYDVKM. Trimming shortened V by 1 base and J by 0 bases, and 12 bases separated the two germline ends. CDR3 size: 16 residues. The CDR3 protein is CASSLSAVPANYGYTF. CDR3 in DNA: TGTGCCAGCAGTTTATCTGCAGTTCCAGCTAACTATGGCTACACCTTC.

CDR3 coding DNA: TGTGCCAGCCCAGGGGTCTCTGGGGCCAACGTCCTGACTTTC. Protein product: CASPGVSGANVLTF. The rearrangement links TRBV6-1 to TRBJ2-6; D is possibly TRBD1 (6 bases). V lost 8 bases, J lost 0 bases, and 8 bases lay in between. The CDR3 contains 14 residues. From germline, CDR1 is MNHNS and CDR2 SASEGT.

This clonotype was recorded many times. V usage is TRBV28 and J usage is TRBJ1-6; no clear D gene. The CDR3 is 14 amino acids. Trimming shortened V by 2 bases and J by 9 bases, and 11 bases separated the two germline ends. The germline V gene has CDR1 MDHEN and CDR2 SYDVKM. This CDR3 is CASSLGRAGSPLHF. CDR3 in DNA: TGTGCCAGCAGTTTAGGCAGAGCGGGTTCACCCCTCCACTTT.

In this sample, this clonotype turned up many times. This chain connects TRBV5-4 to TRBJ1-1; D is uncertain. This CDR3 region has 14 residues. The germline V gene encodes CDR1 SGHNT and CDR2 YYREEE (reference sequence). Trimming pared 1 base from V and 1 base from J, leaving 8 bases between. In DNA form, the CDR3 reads TGTGCCAGCAGCTTGTCGGTCACGAACACTGAAGCTTTCTTT. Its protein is CASSLSVTNTEAFF.

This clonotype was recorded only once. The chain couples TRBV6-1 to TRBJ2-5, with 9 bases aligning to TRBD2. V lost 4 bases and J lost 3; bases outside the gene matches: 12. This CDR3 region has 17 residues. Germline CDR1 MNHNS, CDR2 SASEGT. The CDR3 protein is CASSGDLISGREETQYF. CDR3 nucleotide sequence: TGTGCCAGCAGTGGGGACCTCATTAGCGGGAGAGAAGAGACCCAGTACTTC.

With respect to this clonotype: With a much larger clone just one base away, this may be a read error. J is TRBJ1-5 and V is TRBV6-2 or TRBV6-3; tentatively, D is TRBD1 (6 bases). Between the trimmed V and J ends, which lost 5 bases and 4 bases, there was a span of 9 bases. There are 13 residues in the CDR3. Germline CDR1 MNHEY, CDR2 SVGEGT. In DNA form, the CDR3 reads TGTGCCAGCAGTGAGGACAGAAATCAGCCCCAGCATTTT. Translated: CASSEDRNQPQHF.

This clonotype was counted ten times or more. Here the CDR3 reads CASSYDRGAYEQYF. CDR3 nucleotide sequence: TGTGCCAGCAGCTATGACAGGGGAGCCTACGAGCAGTACTTC. The genes are TRBV7-2 and TRBJ2-7, with 8 bases identical to TRBD1. There are 14 residues in the CDR3. V shed 4 bases and J 2 bases; nucleotides not matched to a gene: 4. Germline-derived CDR1 and CDR2 are SGHTA and FQGNSA. Using reference TRBV7-2 and TRBJ2-7 for the parts outside the CDR3, the full variable domain is GAGVSQSPSNKVTEKGKDVELRCDPISGHTALYWYRQSLGQGLEFLIYFQGNSAPDKSGLPSDRFSAERTGGSVSTLTIQRTQQEDSAVYLCASSYDRGAYEQYFGPGTRLTVT.

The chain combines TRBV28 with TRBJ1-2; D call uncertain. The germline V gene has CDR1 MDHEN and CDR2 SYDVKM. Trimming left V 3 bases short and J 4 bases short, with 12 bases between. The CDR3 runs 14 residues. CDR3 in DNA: TGTGCCAGCAGTTTGAGAGTTCCCGTCTATGGCTACACCTTC. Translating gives CASSLRVPVYGYTF.

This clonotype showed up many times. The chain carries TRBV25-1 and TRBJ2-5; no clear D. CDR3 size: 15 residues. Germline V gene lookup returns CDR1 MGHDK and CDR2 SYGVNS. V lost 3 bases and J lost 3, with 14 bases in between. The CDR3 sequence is CASSDKTTSKETQYF. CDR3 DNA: TGTGCCAGCAGTGACAAGACAACCTCCAAAGAGACCCAGTACTTC.

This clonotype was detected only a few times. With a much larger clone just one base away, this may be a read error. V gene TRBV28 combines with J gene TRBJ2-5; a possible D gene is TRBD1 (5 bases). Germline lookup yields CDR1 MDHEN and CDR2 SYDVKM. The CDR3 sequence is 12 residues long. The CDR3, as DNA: TGTGCCAGCAGGACAGTAGGAGAGACCAAGTACTTC. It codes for CASRTVGETKYF.

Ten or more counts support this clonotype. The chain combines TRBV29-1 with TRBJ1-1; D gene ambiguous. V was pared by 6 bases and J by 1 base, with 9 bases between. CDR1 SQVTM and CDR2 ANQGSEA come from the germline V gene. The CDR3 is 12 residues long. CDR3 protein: CSVSNRNTEAFF. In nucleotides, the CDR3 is TGCAGCGTGAGCAATCGGAACACTGAAGCTTTCTTT.

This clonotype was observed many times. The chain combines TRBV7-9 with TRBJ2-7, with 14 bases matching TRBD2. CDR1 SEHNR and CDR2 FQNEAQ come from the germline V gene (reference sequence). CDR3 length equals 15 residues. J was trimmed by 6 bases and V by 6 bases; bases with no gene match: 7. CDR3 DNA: TGTGCCAGCAGGCCGGGACTAGCGGGAGATCGCGAGCAGTACTTC. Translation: CASRPGLAGDREQYF.

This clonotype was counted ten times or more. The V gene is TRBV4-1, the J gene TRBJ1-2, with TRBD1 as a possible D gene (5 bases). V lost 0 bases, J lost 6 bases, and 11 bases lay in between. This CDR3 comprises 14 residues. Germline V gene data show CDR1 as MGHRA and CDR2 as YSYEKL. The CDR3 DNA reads TGCGCCAGCAGCCAAGAACGGGGGAGGGATGGCTACACCTTC. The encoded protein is CASSQERGRDGYTF.

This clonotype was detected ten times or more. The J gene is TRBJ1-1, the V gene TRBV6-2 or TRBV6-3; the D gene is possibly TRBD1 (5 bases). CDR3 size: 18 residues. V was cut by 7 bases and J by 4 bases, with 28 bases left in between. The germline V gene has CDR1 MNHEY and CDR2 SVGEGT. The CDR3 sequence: CASNDAAWGGRMGTEAFF. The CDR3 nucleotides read TGTGCCAGCAACGATGCAGCATGGGGGGGACGTATGGGCACTGAAGCTTTCTTT.